This TCR beta chain was obtained from a study of shared clonotypes between healthy human individuals. Some clones are missing from TCRdb's copy, which holds only in-frame ones; the method was immunoSEQ multiplex PCR. Altogether approximately 350,000 clones are present, around 96% being singletons, with the ten largest covering approximately 0.32%. Trimming removed 4 bases at V and 7 bases at J, with 24 bases between. The CDR3 loop spans 16 amino acids. Germline V gene sequence: CDR1 SGHRS, CDR2 YFSETQ. This chain connects TRBV5-1 to TRBJ2-7, with a weak D call TRBD2 (6 bases). The sequence was collected from a man aged 25 to 45 in good health. Sequencing used memory CD8+ T cells sorted from blood. Indicated subset: CD45RO+ cells pooled with CCR7-negative TemRA cells. The DNA for the CDR3 is TGCGCCAGCAGCCCTGACCCTGGAGCCAAACGGGGGGAGCAGTACTTC. Protein sequence: CASSPDPGAKRGEQYF.